Listed below are T cell receptor beta chains from one sample, sequenced in a study of CD8+ T cells in alopecia areata. The data were produced by immunoSEQ multiplex PCR, yet TCRdb's version contains in-frame clones alone and is incomplete. The sample contains about 210,000 clones, roughly 66% of which appear only once. The material was CD4+ T cells sorted from blood, obtained around week 46, from a patient treated with tofacitinib. These receptors were collected from a human donor with alopecia areata. Each CDR3 is given with its conserved first and last residue. A D gene is named only where the DNA matches it firmly. A row's size may be missing; if present it is once, few, many or a size class.

>TRBD1|TRBJ1-1|NA|TRBV6-6
CASRLGQGEAFF
>TRBD1|TRBJ2-2|NA|TRBV6-1
CASRPGGSNTGELFF
>NA|TRBJ1-2|NA|TRBV2
CASRGPRDNGYTF
>NA|TRBJ2-4|NA|TRBV28
CASTRSIGGAYIQYF
>NA|TRBJ1-1|NA|TRBV5-1
CASSLKGANTEAFF
>NA|TRBJ2-7|few|TRBV5-1
CASSLGGVNGDEQYF
>NA|TRBJ1-1|NA|TRBV7-2
CASSRETGPEAFF
>NA|TRBJ2-3|few|TRBV7-9
CASSLADRGTQYF
>NA|TRBJ1-4|NA|TRBV30
CAWSVQGGKEEKLFF
>NA|TRBJ1-2|NA|TRBV29-1
CSVALGVYGYTF
>NA|TRBJ1-1|NA|TRBV9
CASSVEGLRAFF
>NA|TRBJ2-3|NA|TRBV7-9
CASSLDGHASDTQYF
>NA|TRBJ1-5|NA|TRBV5-6
CASTAGGGNQPQHF
>TRBD1|TRBJ2-7|NA|TRBV30
CAVPGQGTYEQYF
>TRBD1|TRBJ1-1|many|TRBV6-5
CASSYRGQGHGTEAFF